Detailed here is one T cell receptor beta chain. The antigen remains unidentified. The TCR beta libraries used 2 to 2.5 micrograms of genomic DNA that came from cryopreserved PBMCs. This sample was included in a study of cytotoxic CD8 clonotypes in ibrutinib-treated CLL. CDR3 length: 13 amino acids. The germline V and J ends were trimmed by 8 bases and 0 bases, with 10 bases remaining between them. CDR1 MNHNS and CDR2 SASEGT come from the germline V gene. Points from the study as a whole: With treatment, public clonotypes, which were uncommon, either contracted or remained stable.

Libraries were prepared by immunoSEQ multiplex PCR; TCRdb keeps only in-frame clonotypes and omits some of them. The table lists fewer than 150,000 clones, roughly 80% of them singletons, with around 3% in the top ten. This specimen was PBMCs, taken after 24 months of ibrutinib treatment. The chain employs TRBV6-1 and TRBJ2-5; D gene uncertain. This TCR came from a human donor with chronic lymphocytic leukemia. The CDR3, as DNA: TGTGCCAGCCAACGAGCGTACCAAGAGACCCAGTACTTC. Amino acids: CASQRAYQETQYF.